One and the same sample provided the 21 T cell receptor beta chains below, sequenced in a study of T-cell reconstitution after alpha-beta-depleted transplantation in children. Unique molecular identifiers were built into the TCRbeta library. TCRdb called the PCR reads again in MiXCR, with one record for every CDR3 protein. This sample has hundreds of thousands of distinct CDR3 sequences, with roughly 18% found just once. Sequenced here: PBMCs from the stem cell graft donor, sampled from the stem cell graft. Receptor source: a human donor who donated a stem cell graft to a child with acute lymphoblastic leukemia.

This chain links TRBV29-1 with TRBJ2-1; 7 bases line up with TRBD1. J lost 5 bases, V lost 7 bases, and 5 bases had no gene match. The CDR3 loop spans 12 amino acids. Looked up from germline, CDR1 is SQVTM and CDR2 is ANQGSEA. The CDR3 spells CSGTGGNNEQFF. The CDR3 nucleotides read TGCAGCGGGACAGGTGGTAACAATGAGCAGTTCTTC.

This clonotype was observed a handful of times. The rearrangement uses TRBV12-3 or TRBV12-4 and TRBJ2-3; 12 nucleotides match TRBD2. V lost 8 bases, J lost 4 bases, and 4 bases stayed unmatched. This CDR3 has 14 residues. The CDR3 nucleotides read TGTGCCAGCGGCCTAGCGGGAGGGGCAGATACGCAGTATTTT. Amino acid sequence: CASGLAGGADTQYF.

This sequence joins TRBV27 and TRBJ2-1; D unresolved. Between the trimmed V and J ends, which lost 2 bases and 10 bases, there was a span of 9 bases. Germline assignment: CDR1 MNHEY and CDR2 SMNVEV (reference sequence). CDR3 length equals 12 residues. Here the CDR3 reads CASSLINQEQFF. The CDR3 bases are TGTGCCAGCAGTTTAATCAACCAAGAGCAGTTCTTC.

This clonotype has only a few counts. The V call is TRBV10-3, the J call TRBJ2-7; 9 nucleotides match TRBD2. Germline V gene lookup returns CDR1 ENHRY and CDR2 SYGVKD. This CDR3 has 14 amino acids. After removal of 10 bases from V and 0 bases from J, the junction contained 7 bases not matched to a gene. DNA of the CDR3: TGTGCCACCTTTAGCGGGAGAGGCTCCTACGAGCAGTACTTC. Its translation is CATFSGRGSYEQYF.

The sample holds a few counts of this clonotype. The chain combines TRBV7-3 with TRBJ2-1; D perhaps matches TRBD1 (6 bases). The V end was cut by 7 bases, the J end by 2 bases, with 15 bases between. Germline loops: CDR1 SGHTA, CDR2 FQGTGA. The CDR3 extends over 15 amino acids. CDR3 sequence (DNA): TGTGCCAGCACCTTGGGGGCCCTCACCTACAATGAGCAGTTCTTC. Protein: CASTLGALTYNEQFF.

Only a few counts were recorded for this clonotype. The CDR3 DNA sequence: TGTGCCAGCAGTTACTCGTTCACAGATACGCAGTATTTT. Translated: CASSYSFTDTQYF. The chain employs TRBV6-5 and TRBJ2-3; D gene uncertain. V lost 0 bases and J 2 bases, leaving 3 bases between the germline ends. CDR1 and CDR2 (germline): MNHEY, SVGAGI. The CDR3 loop spans 13 amino acids.

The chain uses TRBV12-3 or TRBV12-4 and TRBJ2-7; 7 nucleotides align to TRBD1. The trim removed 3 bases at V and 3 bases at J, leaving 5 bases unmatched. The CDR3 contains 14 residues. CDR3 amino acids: CASSFFSGGYEQYF. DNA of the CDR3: TGTGCCAGCAGTTTTTTCTCAGGGGGCTACGAGCAGTACTTC.

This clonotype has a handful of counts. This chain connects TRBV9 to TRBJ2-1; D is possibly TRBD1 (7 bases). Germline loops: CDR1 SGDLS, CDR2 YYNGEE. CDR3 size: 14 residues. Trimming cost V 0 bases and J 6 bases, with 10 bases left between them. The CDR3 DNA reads TGTGCCAGCAGCGTAGGGCAGGGGGGCAATGAGCAGTTCTTC. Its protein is CASSVGQGGNEQFF.

The CDR3 loop reads CAISELGIIFSGNTIYF. The CDR3 bases are TGTGCCATCAGTGAATTAGGGATAATATTCTCTGGAAACACCATATATTTT. V usage is TRBV10-3 and J usage is TRBJ1-3; no clear D gene. This CDR3 has 17 amino acids. Germline assignment: CDR1 ENHRY and CDR2 SYGVKD. V lost 3 bases to trimming and J lost 0 bases, with 15 bases between them.

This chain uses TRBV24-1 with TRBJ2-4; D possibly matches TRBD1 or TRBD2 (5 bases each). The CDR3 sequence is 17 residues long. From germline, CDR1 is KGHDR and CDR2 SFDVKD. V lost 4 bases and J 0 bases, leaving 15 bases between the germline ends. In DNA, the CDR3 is TGTGCCACCAGTGACCGGGACCTCCGATTAGCCAAAAACATTCAGTACTTC. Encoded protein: CATSDRDLRLAKNIQYF.

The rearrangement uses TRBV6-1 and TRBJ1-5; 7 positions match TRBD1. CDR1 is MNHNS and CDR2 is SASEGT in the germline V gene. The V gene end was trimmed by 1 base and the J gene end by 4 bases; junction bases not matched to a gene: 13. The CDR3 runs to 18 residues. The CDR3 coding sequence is TGTGCCAGCAGTGAAGTGGGGTCCACAGGGGTAGGGAATCAGCCCCAGCATTTT. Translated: CASSEVGSTGVGNQPQHF.

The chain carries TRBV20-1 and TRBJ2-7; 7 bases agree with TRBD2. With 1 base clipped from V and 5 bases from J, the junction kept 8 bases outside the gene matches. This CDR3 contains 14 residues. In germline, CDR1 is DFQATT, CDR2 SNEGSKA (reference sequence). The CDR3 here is CSARAPGRSNEQYF. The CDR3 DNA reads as TGCAGTGCTAGAGCCCCCGGGAGGTCCAACGAGCAGTACTTC.

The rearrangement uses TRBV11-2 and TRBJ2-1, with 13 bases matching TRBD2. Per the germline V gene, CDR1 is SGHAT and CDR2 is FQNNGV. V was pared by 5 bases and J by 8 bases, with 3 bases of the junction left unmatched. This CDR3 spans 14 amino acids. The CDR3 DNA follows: TGTGCCAGCAGCGGACTAGCGGGGGTGGATGAGCAGTTCTTC. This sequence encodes CASSGLAGVDEQFF.

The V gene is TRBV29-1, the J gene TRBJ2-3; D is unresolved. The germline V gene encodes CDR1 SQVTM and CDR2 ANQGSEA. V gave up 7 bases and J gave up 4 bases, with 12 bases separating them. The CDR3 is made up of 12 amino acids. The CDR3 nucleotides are TGCAGCGGAGTAAATCATGCAGATACGCAGTATTTT. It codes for CSGVNHADTQYF.

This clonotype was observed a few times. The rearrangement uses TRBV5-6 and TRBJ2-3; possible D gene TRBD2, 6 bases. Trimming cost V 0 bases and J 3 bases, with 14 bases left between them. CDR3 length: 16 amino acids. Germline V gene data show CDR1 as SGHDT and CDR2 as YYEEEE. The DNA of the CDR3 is TGTGCCAGCAGCTTGGCCAATAAGGGACTGACAGATACGCAGTATTTT. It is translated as CASSLANKGLTDTQYF. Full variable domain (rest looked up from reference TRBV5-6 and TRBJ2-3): DAGVTQSPTHLIKTRGQQVTLRCSPKSGHDTVSWYQQALGQGPQFIFQYYEEEERQRGNFPDRFSGHQFPNYSSELNVNALLLGDSALYLCASSLANKGLTDTQYFGPGTRLTVL.

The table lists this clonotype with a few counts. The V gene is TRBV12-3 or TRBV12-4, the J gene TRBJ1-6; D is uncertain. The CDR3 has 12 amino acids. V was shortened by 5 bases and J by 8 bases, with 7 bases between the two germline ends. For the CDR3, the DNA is TGTGCCAGCAGTCACAGAGATTCACCCCTCCACTTT. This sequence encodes CASSHRDSPLHF.

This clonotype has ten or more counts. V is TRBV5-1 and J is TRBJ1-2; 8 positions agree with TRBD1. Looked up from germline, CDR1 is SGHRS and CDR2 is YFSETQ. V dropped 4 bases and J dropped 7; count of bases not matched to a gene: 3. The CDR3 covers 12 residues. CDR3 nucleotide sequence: TGCGCCAGCAGCCAGACAGGGGTTGGCTACACCTTC. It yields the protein CASSQTGVGYTF.

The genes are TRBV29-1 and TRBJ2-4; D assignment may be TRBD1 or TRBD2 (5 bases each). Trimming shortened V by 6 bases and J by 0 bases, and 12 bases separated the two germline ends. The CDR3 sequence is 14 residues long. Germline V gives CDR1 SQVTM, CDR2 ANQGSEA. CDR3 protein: CSVPGPIAKNIQYF. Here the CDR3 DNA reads TGCAGCGTCCCGGGACCGATAGCCAAAAACATTCAGTACTTC.

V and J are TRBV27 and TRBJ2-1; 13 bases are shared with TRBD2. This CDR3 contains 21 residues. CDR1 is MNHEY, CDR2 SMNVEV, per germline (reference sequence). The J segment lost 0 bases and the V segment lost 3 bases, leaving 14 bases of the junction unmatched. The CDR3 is CASSLITRGLAGPRSYNEQFF. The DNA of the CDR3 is TGTGCCAGCAGTTTGATTACCCGGGGACTAGCGGGGCCCCGCTCCTACAATGAGCAGTTCTTC.

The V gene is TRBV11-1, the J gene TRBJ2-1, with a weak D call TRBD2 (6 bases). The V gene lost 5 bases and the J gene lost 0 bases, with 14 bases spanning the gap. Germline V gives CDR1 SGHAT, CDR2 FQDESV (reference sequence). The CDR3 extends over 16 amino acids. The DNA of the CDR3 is TGTGCCAGCAGCCCCCTGGCGGGAATCTCCTACAATGAGCAGTTCTTC. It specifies CASSPLAGISYNEQFF.

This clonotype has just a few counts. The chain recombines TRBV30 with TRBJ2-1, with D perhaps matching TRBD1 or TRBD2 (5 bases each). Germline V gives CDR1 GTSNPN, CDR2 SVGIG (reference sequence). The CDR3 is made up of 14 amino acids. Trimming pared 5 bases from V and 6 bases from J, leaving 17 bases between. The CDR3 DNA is TGTGCCTGGGTGGATTGGGGGAAGACCAATGAGCAGTTCTTC. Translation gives CAWVDWGKTNEQFF.